These 20 T cell receptor beta chains share one sample of origin, sequenced in a study of OX40 agonist ivuxolimab in advanced cancers. Repertoires were generated with immunoSEQ multiplex PCR, while TCRdb's copy carries only in-frame clones and drops some. In the table there are around 80,000 clones, roughly 84% of which are singletons. The sample was CD4+ or CD8+ T cells sorted from blood, taken in a trial of the OX40 agonist ivuxolimab. All receptors derive from an adult with an advanced solid tumor such as melanoma, head and neck, liver or kidney cancer.

The J gene is TRBJ2-3, the V gene TRBV28; the match to TRBD2 covers 7 bases. The V segment lost 3 bases and the J segment 6 bases; nucleotides outside the gene matches: 6. Per germline, CDR1 MDHEN and CDR2 SYDVKM. The CDR3 loop spans 14 amino acids. The CDR3 coding sequence is TGTGCCAGCAGTTTGCCGGGGGGAGGCGATACGCAGTATTTT. Its protein is CASSLPGGGDTQYF.

V is TRBV28 and J is TRBJ2-3, with 13 bases identical to TRBD2. After removal of 8 bases from V and 2 bases from J, the junction contained 7 bases not matched to a gene. The CDR3 sequence is 16 residues long. Germline V gene lookup returns CDR1 MDHEN and CDR2 SYDVKM. The CDR3 bases are TGTGCCAGCCCTCGGACTAGCGGGGGTGTCACAGATACGCAGTATTTT. Amino acid sequence: CASPRTSGGVTDTQYF.

The rearrangement links TRBV5-4 to TRBJ2-2; weak D call: TRBD1 (5 bases). Between the trimmed V and J ends, which lost 5 bases and 2 bases, there was a span of 13 bases. This CDR3 spans 15 amino acids. Germline CDR1 and CDR2: SGHNT and YYREEE (reference sequence). CDR3 residues: CASRPGNVNTGELFF. Written as DNA, the CDR3 is TGTGCCAGCAGACCAGGGAACGTAAACACCGGGGAGCTGTTTTTT.

In its sample, this clone was seen a few times. The J gene is TRBJ1-2, the V gene TRBV7-9, with 9 bases identical to TRBD1. Germline trimming cut 7 bases from V and 10 bases from J; bases unmatched to any gene: 10. The CDR3 spans 13 residues. From germline, CDR1 is SEHNR and CDR2 FQNEAQ (reference sequence). The CDR3 DNA sequence: TGTGCCAGCACCTCCGGGACAGGGACGCTCTACACCTTC. Translating gives CASTSGTGTLYTF.

V and J are TRBV6-5 and TRBJ2-7; D is ambiguous. CDR1 MNHEY and CDR2 SVGAGI come from the germline V gene. This CDR3 region has 12 residues. V was cut by 4 bases and J by 6 bases, with 10 bases left in between. The CDR3 region has the DNA TGTGCCAGCAGTTTGCCACCCGGCGAGCAGTACTTC. As protein: CASSLPPGEQYF.

The rearrangement links TRBV18 to TRBJ1-4; TRBD1 might be the D (5 bases). Trimming removed 0 bases from V and 8 bases from J, with 13 bases in between. This CDR3 comprises 15 residues. Per germline, CDR1 KGHSH and CDR2 LQKENI. The CDR3 loop reads CASSPPPARGEKLFF. The CDR3 nucleotides are TGTGCCAGCTCACCACCCCCCGCGAGGGGAGAAAAACTGTTTTTT. Using reference TRBV18 and TRBJ1-4 for the parts outside the CDR3, the full variable domain is NAGVMQNPRHLVRRRGQEARLRCSPMKGHSHVYWYRQLPEEGLKFMVYLQKENIIDESGMPKERFSAEFPKEGPSILRIQQVVRGDSAAYFCASSPPPARGEKLFFGSGTQLSVL.

This clone was seen a few times. The chain couples TRBV9 to TRBJ1-6; D unclear. CDR1 and CDR2 from the germline V gene are SGDLS and YYNGEE. V dropped 3 bases and J dropped 4 bases, with 2 bases sitting between them. The CDR3 contains 12 residues. The CDR3 region is CASSAYNSPLHF. For the CDR3, the DNA is TGTGCCAGCAGCGCATATAATTCACCCCTCCACTTT. Combining the CDR3 with reference TRBV9 and TRBJ1-6 gives the whole variable domain DSGVTQTPKHLITATGQRVTLRCSPRSGDLSVYWYQQSLDQGLQFLIQYYNGEERAKGNILERFSAQQFPDLHSELNLSSLELGDSALYFCASSAYNSPLHFGNGTRLTVT.

The gene calls are TRBV19 and TRBJ1-3; D remains ambiguous. Germline CDR1 and CDR2: LNHDA and SQIVND (reference sequence). This CDR3 has 15 amino acids. The V and J ends lost 10 bases and 0 bases respectively, with 16 bases between them. CDR3 residues: CATDPGYGSGNTIYF. CDR3 nucleotides: TGTGCCACCGACCCCGGATACGGCTCTGGAAACACCATATATTTT.

The genes are TRBV11-3 and TRBJ1-1; perhaps TRBD1 as D (6 bases). CDR3 length equals 15 residues. Trimming shortened V by 5 bases and J by 1 base, and 14 bases separated the two germline ends. Germline V CDR1 and CDR2: SGHNT, YENEEA. The CDR3, as DNA: TGTGCCAGCAGCCGGGGGGGCTACTCGAACACTGAAGCTTTCTTT. Translation gives CASSRGGYSNTEAFF.

V usage is TRBV4-1 and J usage is TRBJ1-1, with D possibly TRBD1 on 5 matching bases. V dropped 4 bases and J dropped 3 bases, with 12 bases sitting between them. Germline V gene lookup returns CDR1 MGHRA and CDR2 YSYEKL. The CDR3 consists of 14 residues. The CDR3 spells CASSRQSGDTEAFF. The CDR3 DNA reads TGCGCCAGCAGCCGACAGTCTGGGGACACTGAAGCTTTCTTT.

V usage is TRBV13 and J usage is TRBJ2-3, with 9 bases fitting TRBD2. V lost 1 base and J lost 4; bases outside the gene matches: 6. The germline V gene has CDR1 PRHDT and CDR2 FYEKMQ (reference sequence). CDR3 length: 16 amino acids. CDR3 coding DNA: TGTGCCAGCAGCTTAGTTCCGGGACTAGCATCAGATACGCAGTATTTT. Translated, it gives CASSLVPGLASDTQYF.

Comment on this clone: The junction departs from the called germline gene at one end, perhaps through a read error. V gene TRBV7-2 combines with J gene TRBJ1-2; possibly TRBD1 for D (5 bases). The CDR3 contains 13 residues. Germline V gives CDR1 SGHTA, CDR2 FQGNSA. The CDR3 DNA reads as TGTGCCAGCAGCTTAAGGGGAGACTACGGCTACACCTTC. It specifies CASSLRGDYGYTF.

This clone was detected only once. This rearrangement joins TRBV5-4 to TRBJ1-1, with a tentative D call TRBD1 (5 bases). Trimming shortened V by 4 bases and J by 3 bases, and 10 bases separated the two germline ends. Per the germline V gene, CDR1 is SGHNT and CDR2 is YYREEE (reference sequence). The CDR3 has 13 amino acids. DNA of the CDR3: TGTGCCAGCAGCGGGACGGTGTACACTGAAGCTTTCTTT. It specifies CASSGTVYTEAFF.

The chain carries TRBV9 and TRBJ1-6; TRBD1 matches 11 bases. Germline V gives CDR1 SGDLS, CDR2 YYNGEE. The junction had 0 bases not matched to a gene; V was cut back by 0 bases and J by 10 bases. The CDR3 runs to 14 residues. The DNA for the CDR3 is TGTGCCAGCAGCGTAGGGACAGGGGGCTCACCCCTCCACTTT. Its protein is CASSVGTGGSPLHF.

The chain recombines TRBV9 with TRBJ1-6, with D tentatively TRBD1 (5 bases). Germline V CDR1 and CDR2: SGDLS, YYNGEE. Trimming shortened V by 1 base and J by 5 bases, and 7 bases separated the two germline ends. This CDR3 spans 14 amino acids. CDR3 DNA: TGTGCCAGCAGCGTATCACAGGATAATTCACCCCTCCACTTT. The encoded protein is CASSVSQDNSPLHF.

The CDR3 DNA is TGTGCCAGCAGTTTAGGGACTTACAATGAGCAGTTCTTC. It translates to CASSLGTYNEQFF. This sequence joins TRBV28 and TRBJ2-1, with a possible D match to TRBD2 (6 bases). CDR1 is MDHEN and CDR2 is SYDVKM in the germline V gene. The V end lost 2 bases, the J end lost 4 bases, and 6 bases lay between the germline ends. This CDR3 comprises 13 residues.

This clone was seen more than once but under ten times. The chain has TRBV6-5 and TRBJ2-5; TRBD2 matches 7 bases. J gave up 5 bases and V 6 bases, and 3 bases lay outside the gene matches. This CDR3 contains 12 residues. The germline gives CDR1 MNHEY, CDR2 SVGAGI. The CDR3 DNA follows: TGTGCCAGCAGGAGCGGGACGGAGACCCAGTACTTC. Amino acid sequence: CASRSGTETQYF.

This clone was counted between two and nine times. V gene TRBV6-1 combines with J gene TRBJ1-2, with 7 bases fitting TRBD1. J was trimmed by 6 bases and V by 2 bases; bases with no gene match: 3. The CDR3 totals 13 residues. Germline V gene sequence: CDR1 MNHNS, CDR2 SASEGT. This CDR3 is CASSERDRDGYTF. CDR3 DNA: TGTGCCAGCAGTGAAAGGGACAGAGATGGCTACACCTTC.

This chain connects TRBV5-4 to TRBJ1-4, with D maybe TRBD1 (6 bases). V gave up 4 bases and J gave up 6 bases, with 13 bases separating them. Germline values: CDR1 SGHNT, CDR2 YYREEE (reference sequence). CDR3 size: 14 residues. For the CDR3, the DNA is TGTGCCAGCAGCCAACGGGACACCTATGAAAAACTGTTTTTT. Residues: CASSQRDTYEKLFF.

The chain joins TRBV2 to TRBJ2-7, with TRBD2 matching over 8 bases. The junction had 11 bases not matched to a gene; V was cut back by 6 bases and J by 7 bases. The germline V gene encodes CDR1 SNHLY and CDR2 FYNNEI. The CDR3 covers 14 residues. The CDR3 region is CASRGAGAAGEQYV. The CDR3, as DNA: TGTGCCAGCAGGGGAGCGGGGGCAGCCGGAGAGCAGTACGTC.